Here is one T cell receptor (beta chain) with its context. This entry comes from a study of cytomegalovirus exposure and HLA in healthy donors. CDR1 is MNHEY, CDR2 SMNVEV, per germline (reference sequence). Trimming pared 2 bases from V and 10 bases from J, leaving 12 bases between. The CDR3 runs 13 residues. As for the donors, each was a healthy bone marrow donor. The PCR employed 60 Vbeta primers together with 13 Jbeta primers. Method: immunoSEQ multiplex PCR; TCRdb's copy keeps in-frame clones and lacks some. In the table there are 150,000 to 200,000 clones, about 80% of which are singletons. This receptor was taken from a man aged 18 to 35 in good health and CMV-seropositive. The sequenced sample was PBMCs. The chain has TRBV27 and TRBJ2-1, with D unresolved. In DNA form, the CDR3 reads TGTGCCAGCAGTTTAGTGTCGGTTACGGAGCAGTTCTTC. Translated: CASSLVSVTEQFF.